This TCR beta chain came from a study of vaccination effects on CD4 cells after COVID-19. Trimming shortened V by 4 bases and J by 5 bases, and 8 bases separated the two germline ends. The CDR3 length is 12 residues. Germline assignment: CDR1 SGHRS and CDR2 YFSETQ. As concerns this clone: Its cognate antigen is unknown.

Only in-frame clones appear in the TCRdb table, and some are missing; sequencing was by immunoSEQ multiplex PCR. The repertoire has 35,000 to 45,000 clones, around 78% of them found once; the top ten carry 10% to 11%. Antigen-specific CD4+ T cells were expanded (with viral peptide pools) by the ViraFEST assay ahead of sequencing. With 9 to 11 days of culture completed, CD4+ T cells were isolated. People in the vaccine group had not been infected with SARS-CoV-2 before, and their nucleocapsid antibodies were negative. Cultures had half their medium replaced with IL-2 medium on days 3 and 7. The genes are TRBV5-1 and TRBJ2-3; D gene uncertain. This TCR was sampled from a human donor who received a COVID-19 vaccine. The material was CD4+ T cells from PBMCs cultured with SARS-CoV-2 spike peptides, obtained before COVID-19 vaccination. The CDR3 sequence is CASSPFGDTQYF. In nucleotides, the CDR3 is TGCGCCAGCAGCCCCTTCGGAGATACGCAGTATTTT.